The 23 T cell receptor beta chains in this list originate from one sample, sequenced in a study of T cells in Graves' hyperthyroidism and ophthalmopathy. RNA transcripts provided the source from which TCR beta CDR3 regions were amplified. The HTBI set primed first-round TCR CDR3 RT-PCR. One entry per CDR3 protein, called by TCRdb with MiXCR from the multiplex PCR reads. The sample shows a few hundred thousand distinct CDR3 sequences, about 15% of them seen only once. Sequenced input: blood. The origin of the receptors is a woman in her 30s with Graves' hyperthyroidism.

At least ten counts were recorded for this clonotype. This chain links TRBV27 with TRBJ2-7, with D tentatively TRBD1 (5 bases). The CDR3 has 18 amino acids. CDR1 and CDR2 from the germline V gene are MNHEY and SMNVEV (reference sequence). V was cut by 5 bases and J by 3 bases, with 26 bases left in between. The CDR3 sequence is CASSALGALSASFYEQYF. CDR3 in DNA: TGTGCCAGCAGTGCCTTAGGGGCCCTCAGCGCATCCTTCTACGAGCAGTACTTC.

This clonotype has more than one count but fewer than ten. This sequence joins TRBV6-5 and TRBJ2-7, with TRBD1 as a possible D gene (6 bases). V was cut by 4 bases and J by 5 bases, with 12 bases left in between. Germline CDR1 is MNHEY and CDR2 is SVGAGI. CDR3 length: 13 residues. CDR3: CASSFAGVNEQYF. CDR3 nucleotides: TGTGCCAGCAGTTTCGCAGGGGTCAACGAGCAGTACTTC.

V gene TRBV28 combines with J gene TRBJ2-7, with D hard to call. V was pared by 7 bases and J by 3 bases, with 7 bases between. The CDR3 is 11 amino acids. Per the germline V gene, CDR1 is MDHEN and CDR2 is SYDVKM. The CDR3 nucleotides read TGTGCCAGCACTGGCAGCTACGAGCAGTACTTC. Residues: CASTGSYEQYF. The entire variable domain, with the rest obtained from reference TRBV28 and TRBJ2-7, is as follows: DVKVTQSSRYLVKRTGEKVFLECVQDMDHENMFWYRQDPGLGLRLIYFSYDVKMKEKGDIPEGYSVSREKKERFSLILESASTNQTSMYLCASTGSYEQYFGPGTRLTVT.

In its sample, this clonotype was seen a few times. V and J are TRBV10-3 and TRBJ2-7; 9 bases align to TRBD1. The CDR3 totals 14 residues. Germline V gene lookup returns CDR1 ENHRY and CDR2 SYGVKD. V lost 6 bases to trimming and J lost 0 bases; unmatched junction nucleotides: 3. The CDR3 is CAIRGTGSSYEQYF. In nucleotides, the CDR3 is TGTGCCATCAGAGGGACAGGGAGCTCCTACGAGCAGTACTTC.

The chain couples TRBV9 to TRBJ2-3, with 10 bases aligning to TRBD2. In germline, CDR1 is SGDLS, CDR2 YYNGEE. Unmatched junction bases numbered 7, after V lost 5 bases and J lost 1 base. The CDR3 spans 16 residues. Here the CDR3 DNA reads TGTGCCAGCAGTTATTCCGGGACTAGCGGCACAGATACGCAGTATTTT. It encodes CASSYSGTSGTDTQYF.

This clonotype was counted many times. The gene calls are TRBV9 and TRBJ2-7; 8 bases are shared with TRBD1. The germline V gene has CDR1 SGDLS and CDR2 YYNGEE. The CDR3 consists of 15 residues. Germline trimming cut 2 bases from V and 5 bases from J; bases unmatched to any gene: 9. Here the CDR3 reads CASSVNRGLGDEQYF. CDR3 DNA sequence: TGTGCCAGCAGCGTCAACAGGGGGTTGGGGGACGAGCAGTACTTC.

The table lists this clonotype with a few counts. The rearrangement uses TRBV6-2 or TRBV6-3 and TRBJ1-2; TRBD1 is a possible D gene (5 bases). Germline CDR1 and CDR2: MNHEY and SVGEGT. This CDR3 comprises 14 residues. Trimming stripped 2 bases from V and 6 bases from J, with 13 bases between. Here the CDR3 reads CASSYISGYDGYTF. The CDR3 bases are TGTGCCAGCAGTTACATTTCAGGGTACGATGGCTACACCTTC.

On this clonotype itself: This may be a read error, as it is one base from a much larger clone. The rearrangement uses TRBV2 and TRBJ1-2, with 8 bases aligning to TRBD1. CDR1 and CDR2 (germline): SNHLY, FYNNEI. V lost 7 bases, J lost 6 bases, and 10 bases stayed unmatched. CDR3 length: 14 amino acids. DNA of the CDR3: TGTGCCAGCAAGCCGACAGGGGTTAGTCATGGCTACACCTTC. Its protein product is CASKPTGVSHGYTF.

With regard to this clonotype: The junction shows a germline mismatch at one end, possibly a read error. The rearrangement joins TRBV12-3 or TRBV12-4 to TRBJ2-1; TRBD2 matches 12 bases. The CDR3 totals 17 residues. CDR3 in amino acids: CAISLSRLAGAYNEQFF. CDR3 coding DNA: TGTGCCATCAGTTTATCCCGACTAGCGGGAGCCTACAATGAGCAGTTCTTC.

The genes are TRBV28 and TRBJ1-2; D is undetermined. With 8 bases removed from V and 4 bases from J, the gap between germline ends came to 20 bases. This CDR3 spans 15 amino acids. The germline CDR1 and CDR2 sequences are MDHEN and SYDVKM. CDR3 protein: CASGLATRAVYGYTF. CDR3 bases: TGTGCCAGCGGGTTAGCGACAAGGGCGGTCTATGGCTACACCTTC.

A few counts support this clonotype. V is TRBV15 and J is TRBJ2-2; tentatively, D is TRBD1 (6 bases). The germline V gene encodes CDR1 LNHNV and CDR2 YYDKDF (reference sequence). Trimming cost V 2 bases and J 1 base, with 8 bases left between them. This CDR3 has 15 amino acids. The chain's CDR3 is CATSRLTGNTGELFF. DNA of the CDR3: TGTGCCACCAGCAGACTGACAGGGAACACCGGGGAGCTGTTTTTT. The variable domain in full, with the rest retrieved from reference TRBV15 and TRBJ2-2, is DAMVIQNPRYQVTQFGKPVTLSCSQTLNHNVMYWYQQKSSQAPKLLFHYYDKDFNNEADTPDNFQSRRPNTSFCFLDIRSPGLGDTAMYLCATSRLTGNTGELFFGEGSRLTVL.

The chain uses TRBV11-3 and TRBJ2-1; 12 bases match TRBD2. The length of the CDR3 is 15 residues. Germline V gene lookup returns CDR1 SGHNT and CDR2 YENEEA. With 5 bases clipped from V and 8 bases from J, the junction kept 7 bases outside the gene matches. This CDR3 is CASSLGLAGFDEQFF. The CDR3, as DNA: TGTGCCAGCAGCCTCGGACTAGCGGGATTCGATGAGCAGTTCTTC.

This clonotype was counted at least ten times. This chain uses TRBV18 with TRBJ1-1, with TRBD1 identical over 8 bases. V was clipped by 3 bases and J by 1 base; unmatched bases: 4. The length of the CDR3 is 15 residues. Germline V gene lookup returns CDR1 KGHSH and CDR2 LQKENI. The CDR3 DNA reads TGTGCCAGCTCACCGGACAGGGCGTCGAACACTGAAGCTTTCTTT. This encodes CASSPDRASNTEAFF.

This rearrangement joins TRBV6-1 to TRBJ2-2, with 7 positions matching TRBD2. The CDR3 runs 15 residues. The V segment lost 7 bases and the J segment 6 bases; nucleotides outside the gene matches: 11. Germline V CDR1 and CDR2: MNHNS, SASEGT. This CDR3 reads CASTRTSGGAGELFF. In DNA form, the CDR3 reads TGTGCCAGCACCAGGACTAGTGGCGGTGCCGGGGAGCTGTTTTTT.

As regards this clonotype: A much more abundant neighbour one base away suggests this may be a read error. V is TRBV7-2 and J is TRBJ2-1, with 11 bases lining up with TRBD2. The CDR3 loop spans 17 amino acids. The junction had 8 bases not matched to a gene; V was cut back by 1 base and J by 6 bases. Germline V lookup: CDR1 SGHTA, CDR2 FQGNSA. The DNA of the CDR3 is TGTGCCAGCAGCTTAGAGGCCGGGACTAGCGGCAGCAATGAGCAGTTCTTC. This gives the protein CASSLEAGTSGSNEQFF.

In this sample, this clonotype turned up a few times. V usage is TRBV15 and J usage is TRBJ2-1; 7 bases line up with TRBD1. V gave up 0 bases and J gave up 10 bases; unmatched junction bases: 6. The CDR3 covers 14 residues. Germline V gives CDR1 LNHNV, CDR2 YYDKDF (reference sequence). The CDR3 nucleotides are TGTGCCACCAGCAGAGATAGGGGGCTCTTCGAGCAGTTCTTC. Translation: CATSRDRGLFEQFF.

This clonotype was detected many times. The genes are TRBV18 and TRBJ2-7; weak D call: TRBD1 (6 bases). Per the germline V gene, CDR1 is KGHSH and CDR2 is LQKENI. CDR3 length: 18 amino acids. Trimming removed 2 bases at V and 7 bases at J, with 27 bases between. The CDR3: CASSPYRIPGHPEAEQYF. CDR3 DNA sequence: TGTGCCAGCTCACCATACAGAATTCCGGGACACCCTGAGGCAGAGCAGTACTTC.

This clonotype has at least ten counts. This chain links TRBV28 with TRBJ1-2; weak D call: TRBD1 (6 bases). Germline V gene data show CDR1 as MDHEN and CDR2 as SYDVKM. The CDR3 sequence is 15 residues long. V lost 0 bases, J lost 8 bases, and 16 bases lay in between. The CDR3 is CASSLWSRGGDGYTF. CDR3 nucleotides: TGTGCCAGCAGTTTATGGTCCAGGGGAGGTGACGGCTACACCTTC.

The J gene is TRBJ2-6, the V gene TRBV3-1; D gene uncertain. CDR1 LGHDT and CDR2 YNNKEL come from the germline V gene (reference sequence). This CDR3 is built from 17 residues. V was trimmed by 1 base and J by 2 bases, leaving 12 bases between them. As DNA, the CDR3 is TGTGCCAGCAGCCAAGTCCCGACCGTGGCTGGGGCCAACGTCCTGACTTTC. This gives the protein CASSQVPTVAGANVLTF.

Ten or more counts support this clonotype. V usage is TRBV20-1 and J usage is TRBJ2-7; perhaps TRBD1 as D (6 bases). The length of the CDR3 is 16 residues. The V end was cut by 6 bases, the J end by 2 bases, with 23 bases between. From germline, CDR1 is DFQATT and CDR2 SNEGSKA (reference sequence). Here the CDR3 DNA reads TGCAGTGCCCCTCCAATCCTCAGGGGCGCCACCTACGAGCAGTACTTC. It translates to CSAPPILRGATYEQYF.

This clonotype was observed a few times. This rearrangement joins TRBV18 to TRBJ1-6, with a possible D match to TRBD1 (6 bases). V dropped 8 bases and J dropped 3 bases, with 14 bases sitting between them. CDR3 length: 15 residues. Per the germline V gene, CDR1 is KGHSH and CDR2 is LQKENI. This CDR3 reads CASQRAGDYNSPLHF. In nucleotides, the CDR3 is TGTGCCAGCCAGAGGGCAGGGGACTATAATTCACCCCTCCACTTT.

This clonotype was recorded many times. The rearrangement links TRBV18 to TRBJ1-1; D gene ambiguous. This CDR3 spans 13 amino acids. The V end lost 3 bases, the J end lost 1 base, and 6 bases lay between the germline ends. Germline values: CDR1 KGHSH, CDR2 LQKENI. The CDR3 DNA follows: TGTGCCAGCTCACCGAACGAGAACACTGAAGCTTTCTTT. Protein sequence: CASSPNENTEAFF.

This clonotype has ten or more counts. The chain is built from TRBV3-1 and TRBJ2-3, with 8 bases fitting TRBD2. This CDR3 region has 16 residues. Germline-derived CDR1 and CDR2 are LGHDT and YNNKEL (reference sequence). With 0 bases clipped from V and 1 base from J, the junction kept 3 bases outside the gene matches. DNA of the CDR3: TGTGCCAGCAGCCAAGATTTGACTAGCGGCACAGATACGCAGTATTTT. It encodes CASSQDLTSGTDTQYF.